This record covers a single T cell receptor beta chain. Its binding antigen is unknown. No much larger clonotype is one base removed from it; base qualities were not supplied. The library was made by the immunoSEQ multiplex PCR assay. For the multiplex PCR, a mixture combining 60 forward primers for TCR Vbeta segments and 13 reverse primers for TCR Jbeta segments was used. A multiplex PCR assay on genomic DNA amplified the CDR3 region of rearranged TCR beta genes. Amplified TCR beta libraries were sequenced as 87-base-pair reads on the Illumina HiSeq System. As for the original processing: A later analysis counted 65 million to 90 million unique TCR beta chains across the 650 to 800 repertoires, and approximately 11 million of these chains were shared by at least two donors. A nearest-neighbor algorithm error-corrected the raw reads and collapsed the reads into unique sequences, merging closely related sequences to remove PCR and sequencing errors. Alignment of CDR3 sequences to IMGT reference sequences was used to assign V, D and J gene segments. Each retained sequence needed at least a six-nucleotide match to both a V gene segment and a J gene segment. Rearrangements were called productive when the CDR3 lacked stop codons and stayed in frame with V and J; all others were non-productive. CDR3 was defined by IMGT convention, running from the second conserved V-encoded cysteine to the conserved J-encoded phenylalanine. The earlier analysis of roughly 590 of the donors excluded any sequence lacking an unambiguous match to a single V gene segment. In an earlier analysis of approximately 550 of the donors, V segments were called functional above 56.7% productive rearrangements and were called segregating when the between-donor standard deviation exceeded 5%. A statistical classification framework was built for diagnosing cytomegalovirus status from the catalog of TCR beta chain sequences. In a later analysis, V and J genes were assigned by comparing TCR nucleotide sequences against IMGT/GENE-DB human TR gene sequences. The TCRdist pipeline was used in a later analysis to assign CDR3 sequences and most-parsimonious VDJ recombination scenarios. In a later analysis, each TCR beta chain was defined by its CDR3 amino acid sequence together with its V-gene family, and reads without a unique V-gene family were excluded. A later analysis removed 550 to 700 highly shared, low-generation-probability nucleotide sequences to deal with suspected cross-contamination and a sequencing artifact. In a later analysis, a clonal expansion index for each public chain was calculated from normalized within-repertoire ranks of inferred template counts. Generation probabilities in a later analysis came from a VDJ recombination model fitted to out-of-frame rearrangements, and those results were checked against IGoR. Hypergeometric tests were used in a later analysis to score TCR-TCR, TCR-HLA and TCR-CMV co-occurrence, with a repertoire-size bias correction applied to the TCR pairs. False discovery rates were estimated in a later analysis by permuting HLA or CMV assignments 20 times. In a later analysis, co-occurring TCRs were grouped using DBSCAN, with TCRdist sequence similarity added in when clustering inside HLA-allele-positive subsets. Repertoires with fewer than 30,000 or more than 120,000 public chains were left out of co-occurrence clustering, as were five repertoires with anomalous nucleotide sharing. The source is immuneACCESS, and TCRdb retained only in-frame sequences with V and J called. Part of the clones is not carried over; for the studies checked, unresolved V genes explain less than half of this, and the remainder is unexplained. V and J calls plus clone size are reproduced from that table; the DNA served to infer D and trimming. The sample profile shows 130,000 to 150,000 clones; over 70% of them were found once. Of the sample, about 6.7% falls within the top ten clones.

The cohort was made up of 500 to 850 healthy bone marrow donors. At the time of sampling, all cohort members were nominally healthy, though unrecorded immune exposures were likely present. The donor tested CMV seropositive and was one of the 289 seropositive cohort members. A peripheral blood sample was collected from each donor, and TCR beta sequencing was performed on peripheral blood mononuclear cells. Genomic DNA was extracted from the blood cell samples with the Qiagen DNeasy Blood Extraction Kit. The data stem from a study of cytomegalovirus exposure and HLA in healthy donors (dated by TCRdb to between 2016 and 2019). Some background on the complete study: An earlier analysis of approximately 600 of the donors reported roughly 300 Gb of sequence data and some 120 million unique TCR beta sequences from 150 million to 200 million T cells. The study combined high-throughput TCR immunosequencing, statistical association of individual TCRs with disease status, and machine learning to predict cytomegalovirus infection status. The aim of the study was to test whether cataloging public T cell receptors could identify signatures of past pathogen exposure. An earlier analysis of 500 to 750 of the donors applied high-throughput TCR beta sequencing to assess whether each TCR beta V gene segment acted as functional or pseudogenic. On average, roughly 250,000 unique TCR beta nucleotide sequences were sequenced per donor among several hundred genotyped donors of the cohort, with around 19% of those sequences being non-productive. Of the roughly 430 genotyped donors, roughly 80% fell in the genetic ancestry cluster associated with self-reported Caucasian donors. Because of strong linkage in the cohort, roughly five DR-DQ haplotypes were treated as single units for association and clustering. Donor age, sex, ethnicity and CMV serostatus were compiled together with the repertoire data. In the later analysis, no new phenotypic data were used to find candidate immune exposures; instead, reliance was placed on TCR beta sequences and their occurrence across donors. Class I and class II HLA loci were covered by the typing at four-digit resolution. Every discovery cohort repertoire had been produced on one sequencing platform. The number of typed donors differed by locus: roughly 620-630 for A, B, C, DRB1 and DQB1; some 540 for DQA1; approximately 600 for DPA1; and 450 to 480 for DPB1. A later analysis re-examined previously published TCR beta repertoires from more than 600 donors and added high-resolution HLA genotyping to investigate patterns of TCR occurrence. In a later genetic analysis, genome-wide SNP genotypes for about 55% of the roughly 700 donors were used, and that subset was treated as a discovery cohort. The study used immunosequencing to profile the T cell repertoires of 666 subjects and linked those repertoires to cytomegalovirus serostatus. Along with the approximately 600-subject first cohort, a separate validation cohort of over a hundred different subjects was used. An early release covering more than 500 HLA-typed donors comprised roughly 300 gigabases of sequencing data and around 86 million unique TCR sequences. Beyond this particular receptor, the publication reports: A further reported finding was that TCR beta sequences accurately predicted the HLA-A and HLA-B alleles for most subjects in the first cohort. According to a later analysis, TCR association rates differed among HLA loci, with DRB1 alleles showing the most associated TCRs and HLA-C alleles showing the fewest. The only immune exposure information available for the cohort was CMV serostatus. This cohort had only TCR beta chains sequenced, and the lack of alpha or paired-chain data limited which features could be detected. In a later analysis, 16,951 TCR beta sequences were associated with specific HLA alleles at a false discovery rate of 0.05. Cytomegalovirus status was reported to be diagnosed by the classifier with high specificity and sensitivity in both the original and validation cohorts. A group of highly shared sequence variants was considered likely to be a technical artifact of the sequencing pipeline. In an earlier analysis of a few hundred of the donors, most TCR beta V segments were observed in productive rearrangements about 87% or about 30% of the time, broadly matching IMGT annotations. It was suggested by the authors that the approach could potentially be generalized to other disease states and immunological phenotypes. Sequencing depth was assumed to be roughly uniform across donors in the presence/absence analyses, though that assumption may not hold. In vitro tests confirmed that a few of the cytomegalovirus-associated TCR beta chains recognize cytomegalovirus antigens. While some public TCRs were present in many individuals, most TCR sequences turned up only very rarely across donors. The study listed 164 TCR beta chains as associated with cytomegalovirus. Some 15 rarely observed V segments, including chromosome 9 orphons, were excluded from the earlier analysis of some 590 of the donors because counts were too low. A later analysis found that most CMV-associated TCR beta chains appeared HLA-restricted, with HLA associations seemingly driven largely by CMV exposure. Because HLA typing was missing for some donors at each locus, association tests included only the typed subset. Compared with equally common non-associated chains, HLA-associated TCR beta chains in a later analysis were more clonally expanded and had lower generation probabilities. The 87-base-pair reads could not distinguish some IMGT-functional V segments, including TRBV6-2 and TRBV6-3, so those segments were excluded. According to a later genetic analysis, donors in an Asian-associated ancestry cluster had fewer N-insertions in productive TCRs than the approximately 670-donor mean. A later analysis reported that several top co-occurrence clusters appeared linked to parvovirus B19, influenza, CMV and Epstein-Barr virus. Linkage disequilibrium might explain the correlated functional status among segregating V segments, but an unknown experimental factor could not be ruled out. Assigning TCR associations to individual alleles was difficult when HLA alleles, especially DR and DQ, strongly co-occurred. V-gene and J-gene trimming of TCR beta chains was associated with a missense DCLRE1C variant in a later genetic analysis, and the association was replicated in an independent cohort.

The CDR3 covers 13 residues, taking in both the cysteine and the phenylalanine. Only the CDR3 part of the read is kept: 39 bases, read in frame from the first base. From a lookup of the germline V gene, CDR1 and CDR2 are SGHDT and YYEEEE. V and J are truncated by 4 bases and 4 bases respectively, leaving an intervening sequence of 11 bases. The chain is assembled from TRBV5-6 and TRBJ1-1; too little of a D gene remains to name it. The sequenced sample consisted of PBMCs. The source of this sequence is a middle-aged woman in good health and CMV-seropositive. The CDR3 corresponds to CASSPGMSTEAFF. The DNA sequence is given as TGTGCCAGCAGCCCCGGGATGAGCACTGAAGCTTTCTTT. The entire variable domain, with the stretches around the CDR3 drawn from the reference TRBV5-6 and TRBJ1-1 proteins, is DAGVTQSPTHLIKTRGQQVTLRCSPKSGHDTVSWYQQALGQGPQFIFQYYEEEERQRGNFPDRFSGHQFPNYSSELNVNALLLGDSALYLCASSPGMSTEAFFGQGTRLTVV.